This T cell receptor (beta chain) came from a study of regulatory T cells in long-lasting Graves disease. Time point described: newly diagnosed GD, antithyroid drugs for less than 3 months. Scientists built the TCR library using RNA that was extracted from PBMCs. EDTA tubes collected 9 to 9.5 milliliters of peripheral blood. This clonotype was recorded at least ten times. Trimming removed 4 bases from V and 2 bases from J, with 10 bases in between. CDR1 is MNHEY and CDR2 is SMNVEV in the germline V gene (reference sequence). This CDR3 contains 14 residues. TCR beta libraries were built with iRepertoire HTBI primers and Arm-PCR of CDR3 regions. TCRdb itself ran the multiplex PCR reads through MiXCR, one entry per CDR3 protein. The top ten clones hold over 7.5% of a sample with roughly 500,000 distinct CDR3 sequences, around an eighth of them seen once. This sample also belongs to another study, concerning T cells in Graves' hyperthyroidism and ophthalmopathy. From that second work: Peripheral blood also featured most of the thyroid clonotypes expanded above 0.001.

The gene calls are TRBV27 and TRBJ2-3; D unclear. This TCR was recovered from a man aged 30 to 45 with Graves disease. Sequenced here: peripheral blood mononuclear cells (PBMCs), sampled at new diagnosis, from a patient treated with antithyroid drugs. This CDR3 is CASSSPPNTDTQYF. CDR3 bases: TGTGCCAGCAGTTCCCCCCCTAACACAGATACGCAGTATTTT.